Here is one T cell receptor (beta chain) with its context. The sample is drawn from a study of blood T cell repertoires in COVID-19. Study context: The analysed material was cDNA or gDNA that came from T cells, B-cell-depleted T cells, or PBMCs.

TCRdb's table, derived via immunoSEQ multiplex PCR, lists solely in-frame clones and lacks some. The sample contains about 240,000 clones, around 85% of which appear only once. From germline, CDR1 is SGHTA and CDR2 FQGNSA. The CDR3 is made up of 16 amino acids. Trimming removed 4 bases from V and 10 bases from J; junction bases left unmatched: 9. Sequencing was carried out using peripheral blood. V and J are TRBV7-2 and TRBJ2-1; 14 nucleotides match TRBD2. The TCR comes from a woman older than 75 with acute or convalescent COVID-19. CDR3 sequence reads: CASSSGGTSGGEEQFF. DNA of the CDR3: TGTGCCAGCAGCTCGGGAGGGACTAGCGGGGGAGAGGAGCAGTTCTTC.